These T cell receptor beta chains were read from a single sample in a study of T-cell reconstitution after alpha-beta-depleted transplantation in children. One entry per CDR3 protein, called by TCRdb with MiXCR from the PCR reads. The sample carries about 250,000 distinct CDR3 sequences, roughly a quarter recorded once. This material consisted of PBMCs, mostly from graft donor cells, taken 360 days after TCRalphabeta/CD19-depleted stem cell transplant. Every receptor here comes from a female patient under 10 years old who had a stem cell transplant for congenital amegakaryocytic thrombocytopenia, so the T cells may come from the graft donor. CDR3s include the opening cysteine and the closing phenylalanine or tryptophan. A D gene is named only where the DNA matches it firmly. Some rows have no size entry. The others give once, few or many, or a class for an expanded clone.

V	size	D	J	CDR3	DNA
TRBV2	.	.	TRBJ1-6	CASSEARGSPLHF	TGTGCCAGCAGTGAAGCGCGTGGTTCACCCCTCCACTTT
TRBV27	.	TRBD1	TRBJ1-4	CASFKTGGDEKLFF	TGTGCCAGCTTTAAGACAGGGGGCGATGAAAAACTGTTTTTT
TRBV18	.	TRBD2	TRBJ2-1	CASSPAVASGYNEQFF	TGTGCCAGCTCACCAGCGGTTGCTAGCGGATACAATGAGCAGTTCTTC
TRBV10-1	.	TRBD2	TRBJ2-3	CASSPAGVADTQYF	TGCGCCAGCAGTCCCGCGGGGGTGGCAGATACGCAGTATTTT
TRBV29-1	few	TRBD1	TRBJ2-1	CSVGDRVREQFF	TGCAGCGTTGGCGACAGGGTAAGGGAGCAGTTCTTC
TRBV19	.	.	TRBJ2-7	CASPRGTGYEQYF	TGTGCCAGTCCGAGGGGGACGGGCTACGAGCAGTACTTC
TRBV5-1	few	.	TRBJ2-7	CASSGSWLGTGYEQYF	TGCGCCAGCAGCGGGTCTTGGCTTGGAACGGGGTACGAGCAGTACTTC
TRBV18	.	.	TRBJ1-1	CASSPDSGHLNTEAFF	TGTGCCAGCTCACCAGATAGCGGACACCTGAACACTGAAGCTTTCTTT
TRBV18	.	.	TRBJ1-4	CASSREGATNEKLFF	TGTGCCAGCTCACGTGAAGGGGCAACTAATGAAAAACTGTTTTTT
TRBV5-1	few	.	TRBJ2-1	CASSLVLSYSSYNEQFF	TGCGCCAGCAGCTTGGTTCTTAGTTATAGCTCCTACAATGAGCAGTTCTTC
TRBV4-2	.	TRBD2	TRBJ2-7	CASSHGASGNYEQYF	TGTGCCAGCAGCCATGGTGCTAGCGGGAACTACGAGCAGTACTTC
TRBV28	.	.	TRBJ2-5	CASSGPGLQETQYF	TGTGCCAGCAGTGGCCCGGGCCTACAAGAGACCCAGTACTTC
TRBV7-9	.	TRBD2	TRBJ2-7	CASTGDPGLTYEQYF	TGTGCCAGCACCGGGGACCCGGGACTAACCTACGAGCAGTACTTC
TRBV12-3/TRBV12-4	few	.	TRBJ2-7	CASSFTGLAQYF	TGTGCCAGCAGTTTCACCGGGTTAGCGCAGTACTTC
TRBV12-3/TRBV12-4	.	.	TRBJ2-5	CASTTTSRETQYF	TGTGCCAGCACTACGACTAGTCGGGAGACCCAGTACTTC
TRBV6-5	.	TRBD2	TRBJ2-3	CASSYWGGGGTDTQYF	TGTGCCAGCAGTTACTGGGGCGGGGGGGGCACAGATACGCAGTATTTT
TRBV4-2	.	.	TRBJ2-4	CASSQDPGHIQYF	TGTGCCAGCAGCCAAGATCCGGGGCACATTCAGTACTTC
TRBV7-9	.	.	TRBJ2-5	CASSLVGRDGETQYF	TGTGCCAGCAGCTTAGTAGGAAGGGACGGGGAGACCCAGTACTTC
TRBV20-1	.	TRBD1	TRBJ1-1	CSASPGTANTEAFF	TGCAGTGCTAGTCCCGGGACAGCGAACACTGAAGCTTTCTTT
TRBV5-1	.	TRBD2	TRBJ2-1	CASSPGGVNIQYPEQFF	TGCGCCAGCAGCCCGGGGGGGGTTAACATACAATACCCTGAGCAGTTCTTC
TRBV20-1	.	.	TRBJ2-5	CSARDSEKTETQYF	TGCAGTGCTAGAGACAGCGAAAAGACAGAGACCCAGTACTTC
TRBV30	.	TRBD1	TRBJ2-7	CAWSPGGSGQYF	TGTGCCTGGTCCCCAGGGGGAAGTGGGCAGTACTTC
TRBV20-1	.	.	TRBJ1-1	CSAGGNTEAFF	TGCAGTGCGGGGGGCAACACTGAAGCTTTCTTT
TRBV12-3/TRBV12-4	few	.	TRBJ2-7	CASSSDLASSYEQYF	TGTGCCAGCAGTTCGGACTTAGCGAGCTCCTACGAGCAGTACTTC
TRBV7-2	.	.	TRBJ2-1	CASSPSSSLGNEQFF	TGTGCCAGCAGCCCGAGCAGCTCATTAGGCAATGAGCAGTTCTTC
TRBV6-5	few	TRBD1	TRBJ2-1	CASSYSTGYGDEQFF	TGTGCCAGCAGTTACTCGACAGGGTATGGGGATGAGCAGTTCTTC
TRBV10-3	.	TRBD1	TRBJ1-5	CAISESVYQGDQPQHF	TGTGCCATCAGTGAGTCGGTTTACCAGGGGGACCAGCCCCAGCATTTT
TRBV28	.	.	TRBJ1-1	CASSLGGRITEAFF	TGTGCCAGCAGTTTAGGGGGCCGGATCACTGAAGCTTTCTTT
TRBV4-3	.	.	TRBJ2-2	CASSQRWGTELFF	TGCGCCAGCAGCCAACGATGGGGGACGGAGCTGTTTTTT
TRBV27	few	.	TRBJ2-7	CASSKGTQYEQYF	TGTGCCAGCAGTAAAGGGACACAGTACGAGCAGTACTTC
TRBV7-8	.	.	TRBJ2-7	CASSLPGSHEQYF	TGTGCCAGCAGCTTACCAGGGAGCCACGAGCAGTACTTC
TRBV12-3/TRBV12-4	.	TRBD1	TRBJ2-1	CASSFRFPDRTRWGHFF	TGTGCCAGCAGTTTTCGGTTTCCGGACAGGACCCGTTGGGGGCACTTCTTC
TRBV7-2	.	TRBD2	TRBJ2-2	CASSMGLAGSTGELFF	TGTGCCAGCAGCATGGGACTAGCGGGAAGCACCGGGGAGCTGTTTTTT
TRBV12-3/TRBV12-4	.	TRBD2	TRBJ2-1	CASSPMSGKSYNEQFF	TGTGCCAGCAGTCCGATGAGCGGGAAGTCCTACAATGAGCAGTTCTTC
TRBV28	.	TRBD2	TRBJ2-7	CASIAGTSSYEQYF	TGTGCCAGCATAGCCGGGACTAGCTCCTACGAGCAGTACTTC
TRBV20-1	few	.	TRBJ2-1	CSAGLAPNSYNEQFF	TGCAGTGCCGGGTTAGCCCCGAACTCCTACAATGAGCAGTTCTTC
TRBV6-1	.	TRBD1	TRBJ2-5	CASRPRQGNLETQYF	TGTGCCAGCAGACCACGACAGGGGAATCTAGAGACCCAGTACTTC
TRBV20-1	.	.	TRBJ2-5	CSYMRSQETQYF	TGCAGTTATATGCGGAGCCAAGAGACCCAGTACTTC
TRBV29-1	few	TRBD1	TRBJ1-1	CSDWTGGTEAFF	TGCAGCGACTGGACAGGGGGCACTGAAGCTTTCTTT
TRBV3-1	few	.	TRBJ2-7	CASSQDLGGQYF	TGTGCCAGCAGCCAAGACCTAGGGGGGCAGTACTTC